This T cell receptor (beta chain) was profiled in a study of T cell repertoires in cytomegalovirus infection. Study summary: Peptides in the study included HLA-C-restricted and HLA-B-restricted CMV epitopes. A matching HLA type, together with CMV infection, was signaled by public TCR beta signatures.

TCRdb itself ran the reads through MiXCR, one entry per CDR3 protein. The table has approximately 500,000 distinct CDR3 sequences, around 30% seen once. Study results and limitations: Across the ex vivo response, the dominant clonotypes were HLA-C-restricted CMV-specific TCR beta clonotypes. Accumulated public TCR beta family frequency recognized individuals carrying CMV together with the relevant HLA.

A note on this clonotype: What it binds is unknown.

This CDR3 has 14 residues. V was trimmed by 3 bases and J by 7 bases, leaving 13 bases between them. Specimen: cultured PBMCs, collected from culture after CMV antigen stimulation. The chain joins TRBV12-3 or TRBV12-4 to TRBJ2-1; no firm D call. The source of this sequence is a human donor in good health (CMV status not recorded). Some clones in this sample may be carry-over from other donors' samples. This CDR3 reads CASSFGGIRNEQFF. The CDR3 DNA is TGTGCCAGCAGTTTTGGTGGGATCCGGAATGAGCAGTTCTTC.